This T cell receptor beta chain was obtained from a study of blood T cell repertoires in COVID-19. The wider study: Researchers got acute and convalescent COVID-19 samples from the United States, Italy and Spain. From T cells, B-cell-depleted T cells, or PBMCs came the material, which was cDNA or gDNA.

V dropped 1 base and J dropped 4 bases, with 13 bases sitting between them. The CDR3 runs 15 residues. Germline CDR1 SGHRS, CDR2 YFSETQ. The data were produced by immunoSEQ multiplex PCR, yet TCRdb's version contains in-frame clones alone and is incomplete. The data show about 150,000 clones, just under 85% seen once. The TCR comes from an elderly woman with acute or convalescent COVID-19. Input material: peripheral blood. The chain couples TRBV5-1 to TRBJ2-3; D is unclear. The CDR3 sequence is CASSLRFLSADTQYF. CDR3 nucleotide sequence: TGCGCCAGCAGCTTGCGGTTTTTGTCCGCAGATACGCAGTATTTT. Complete variable domain (other parts from reference TRBV5-1 and TRBJ2-3): KAGVTQTPRYLIKTRGQQVTLSCSPISGHRSVSWYQQTPGQGLQFLFEYFSETQRNKGNFPGRFSGRQFSNSRSEMNVSTLELGDSALYLCASSLRFLSADTQYFGPGTRLTVL.